This TCR beta chain stems from a study of STAT3 mutations in large granular lymphocyte leukemia. Background on the study: Roughly half the longitudinally sequenced T-LGLL patients had canonical STAT3 mutations. More than half of T-LGLL patients received immunosuppressive therapy.

The sample holds one count of this clone. Its specificity is unknown. Study results and limitations: In several patients, dominant TCR clone burden exceeded STAT3 mutant burden. Every T-cell large granular lymphocyte leukemia patient had at least one immunodominant TCR beta clonotype.

The method was immunoSEQ multiplex PCR; TCRdb's version includes in-frame clones alone and lacks a portion of them. The repertoire includes under 15,000 clones, roughly 90% of them detected once, and around a third sits in the top ten. CDR3 length: 15 amino acids. Germline loops: CDR1 SGHTA, CDR2 FQGTGA. Deletions cut 0 bases from V and 0 bases from J, with 8 bases between. The rearrangement links TRBV7-3 to TRBJ1-2, with a possible D match to TRBD1 (5 bases). Sample: peripheral blood mononuclear cells. This TCR was recovered from a man aged 35 to 55 with T-cell large granular lymphocyte leukemia. Some clones in this sample may be carry-over from other donors' samples. In nucleotides, the CDR3 is TGTGCCAGCAGCTTAACGGCGACAGCTAACTATGGCTACACCTTC. Amino acids: CASSLTATANYGYTF.